This passage covers 2 T cell receptor beta chains from one sample sequenced in a study of regulatory T cells in long-lasting Graves disease. Arm-PCR of CDR3 regions with iRepertoire HTBI primers generated TCR beta libraries. TCRdb ran MiXCR on the multiplex PCR reads and lists one entry per CDR3 protein. This table has roughly 400,000 distinct CDR3 sequences, approximately 15% appearing once. This sample's time point: newly diagnosed GD, antithyroid drugs for less than 3 months. Making the TCR library involved RNA that had been extracted from PBMCs. The same sample was also studied in work on T cells in Graves' hyperthyroidism and ophthalmopathy.

The material was peripheral blood mononuclear cells (PBMCs), obtained at new diagnosis, from a patient treated with antithyroid drugs. These receptors were obtained from a woman aged 40 to 50 with Graves disease.

This clonotype has a count of ten or more. V gene TRBV7-2 combines with J gene TRBJ2-5; 10 nucleotides agree with TRBD2. With V trimmed by 3 bases and J by 2 bases, 6 bases remained unmatched. Germline CDR1 is SGHTA and CDR2 is FQGNSA. The CDR3 runs 16 residues. The CDR3 sequence is CASSFLAGATQETQYF. In nucleotides, the CDR3 is TGTGCCAGCAGCTTCCTAGCGGGAGCAACGCAAGAGACCCAGTACTTC. Looking up the rest from reference TRBV7-2 and TRBJ2-5 gives the full variable domain: GAGVSQSPSNKVTEKGKDVELRCDPISGHTALYWYRQSLGQGLEFLIYFQGNSAPDKSGLPSDRFSAERTGGSVSTLTIQRTQQEDSAVYLCASSFLAGATQETQYFGPGTRLLVL.

The table lists this clonotype with a few counts. The rearrangement links TRBV7-6 to TRBJ2-7; 13 bases map to TRBD2. The J segment lost 6 bases and the V segment lost 9 bases, leaving 8 bases of the junction unmatched. This CDR3 region has 14 residues. Germline V gives CDR1 SGHVS, CDR2 FNYEAQ. The CDR3 DNA is TGTGCCAGTACGCCGGGACTAGCGGGATCCGAGCAGTACTTC. Its translation: CASTPGLAGSEQYF.